The present T cell receptor beta chain was sequenced within a study of T cells after yellow fever vaccination (dated by TCRdb to about 2019). About the investigation overall: Staining for CD3, CD45RA, CCR7 and CD95 was used to sort memory subsets (EM, EMRA, CM and Tscm) on a BD FACS Aria III. Two healthy male donors, one aged 18 to 30 and one aged 30 to 40 years, made up the cohort. The SMART-Seq v4 Ultra Low Input RNA kit was used to prepare libraries from fractions with low cell numbers. Bulk PBMC replicates and cell subsets were isolated from blood drawn at multiple timepoints before and after both primary and secondary immunization. To follow T-cell clones before and after both primary and booster YFV17D yellow fever vaccination, bulk TCR alpha and beta repertoires underwent longitudinal sequencing. Memory subsets were sorted on days 0, 15 and 45 and at 18 months after primary vaccination, and on days 0, 15 and 45 after the 30-year booster.

CDR3 length: 15 amino acids, cysteine to phenylalanine. Only the CDR3 DNA is retained, 45 bases long and in frame from the first base. The trim is 4 bases for V and 4 bases for J, with a gap of 14 bases between the germline ends. Taken from the germline V gene, the CDR1 and CDR2 loops are SGHAT and FQNNGV. This clonotype was observed many times. No per-base quality is available; no much larger clone lies one base away. What the authors observed across the whole study: Because the study included only a couple of donors, the extent to which the findings can be generalized is limited. A small share of clonotypes was detected in both CD4 and CD8 compartments, with the overlap likely arising from convergent recombination. Compared with the primary T-cell response, the secondary T-cell response was faster but weaker, reaching its peak on day 5 rather than on day 15. After the booster, most of the clones that had expanded following primary vaccination were detected again (approximately 96% of CD4 and around 90% of CD8), which suggests that memory was broadly maintained. Computational filtering was required because FACS-sorted repertoires could contain abundant contaminating clonotypes from the bulk population. On day 0, almost all vaccine-responding clonotypes were below detection in the sorted memory subsets.

TCR cDNA was synthesized by 5'RACE template switching, which introduced a universal primer site and unique molecular identifiers. Priming of cDNA synthesis was performed from both the TCR alpha and TCR beta constant segments. Library amplification used two PCR steps, and the second PCR step added sample barcodes and sequencing adapters. Libraries were sequenced on Illumina HiSeq 2500 (2x100 bp) or NovaSeq (2x150 bp). In the paper's pipeline: MIGEC was used to demultiplex reads and collapse the reads into UMI consensus sequences, and MiXCR was used for V(D)J alignment. Vaccine-responding clonotypes were defined with edgeR using replicate PBMC samples, requiring FDR below 0.01 and a log2 fold change above 5 up to day 15. Each bulk clonotype received a CD4 or CD8 identity based on whether the sequenced CD4 or CD8 repertoire contained that clonotype at higher abundance. Clonotype frequencies in memory subsets were weighted by FACS-sorted cell numbers to estimate each clone's distribution across memory phenotypes. TCRdb reran the public reads through fastp at Q25 and MiXCR, keeping productive beta chains. CDR3 protein duplicates are merged, each entry listing the most common genes and DNA. Clone size and V and J calls follow TCRdb, not the original study. Here the sample has roughly 32,000 distinct CDR3 sequences; approximately 6.6% occur a single time. 22% of the sample belongs to the ten largest clones.

The label giving this sample's treatment or condition can be read as: live attenuated yellow fever vaccine strain. PBMCs were isolated from peripheral blood using a standard Ficoll-Paque protocol. For sorted memory subsets, RNA extraction was done with the RNeasy Micro Kit. The sequenced sample was PBMCs, either bulk or a sorted T-cell subset (CD4+, CD8+, memory, or dextramer-sorted; not recorded which), obtained on the day of the first yellow fever vaccination. The rearranged chain carries TRBV11-2 and TRBJ2-1; the D gene lacks a confident call. The sequence was collected from a man younger than 30 who received the YFV17D yellow fever vaccine. The CDR3 loop reads CASSSPMGRYNEQFF. The DNA sequence is TGTGCCAGCAGCTCCCCGATGGGCAGGTACAATGAGCAGTTCTTC. With the portions outside the CDR3 filled from the reference TRBV11-2 and TRBJ2-1 genes, the complete variable region becomes EAGVAQSPRYKIIEKRQSVAFWCNPISGHATLYWYQQILGQGPKLLIQFQNNGVVDDSQLPKDRFSAERLKGVDSTLKIQPAKLEDSAVYLCASSSPMGRYNEQFFGPGTRLTVL.